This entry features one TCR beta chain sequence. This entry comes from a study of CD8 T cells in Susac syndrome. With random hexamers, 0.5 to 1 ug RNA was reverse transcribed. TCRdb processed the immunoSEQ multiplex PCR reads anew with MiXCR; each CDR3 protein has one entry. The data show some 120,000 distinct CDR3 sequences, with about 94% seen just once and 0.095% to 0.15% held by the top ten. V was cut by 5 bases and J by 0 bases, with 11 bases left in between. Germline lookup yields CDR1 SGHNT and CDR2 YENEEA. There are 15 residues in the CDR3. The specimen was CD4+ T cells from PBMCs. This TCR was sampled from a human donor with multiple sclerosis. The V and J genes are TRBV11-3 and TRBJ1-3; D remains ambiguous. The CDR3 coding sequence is TGTGCCAGCAGCCCATCACATCTCTCTGGAAACACCATATATTTT. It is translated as CASSPSHLSGNTIYF.